This T cell receptor beta chain was recovered during a study of T cells in localized non-small cell lung cancer. Method: immunoSEQ multiplex PCR; TCRdb's copy keeps in-frame clones and lacks some. The table lists around 30,000 clones, 80% to 90% of them singletons. V was pared by 4 bases and J by 6 bases, with 14 bases between. CDR1 and CDR2 (germline): SGHRS, YFSETQ. This CDR3 spans 13 amino acids. As concerns this clone: Its antigen is not known.

Study-level results: Among blood samples, higher T cell density accompanied longer overall survival. Detection in adjacent lung was observed for a median 57 of the top 100 tumor clones. Sequencing involved a lone tumor region, leaving heterogeneity possible. Uninvolved adjacent lung had more T cell clonality than any other tissue, topping tumor.

This TCR derives from a male donor older than 55 with stage I lung adenocarcinoma. The chain employs TRBV5-1 and TRBJ2-7, with TRBD2 as a possible D gene (5 bases). The material was peripheral blood, obtained before any cancer treatment. The CDR3 bases are TGCGCCAGCAGCACCCGGGAAGCCGGCGAGCAGTACTTC. This sequence encodes CASSTREAGEQYF.